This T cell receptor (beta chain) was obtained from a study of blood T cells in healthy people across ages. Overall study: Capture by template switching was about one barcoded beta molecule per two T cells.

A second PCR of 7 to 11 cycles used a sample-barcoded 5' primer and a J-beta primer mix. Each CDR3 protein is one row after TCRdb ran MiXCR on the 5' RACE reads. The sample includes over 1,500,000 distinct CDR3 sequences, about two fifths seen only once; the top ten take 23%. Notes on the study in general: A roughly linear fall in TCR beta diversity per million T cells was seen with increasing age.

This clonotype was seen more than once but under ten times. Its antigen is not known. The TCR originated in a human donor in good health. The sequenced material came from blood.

The CDR3, as DNA: TGCAGTGCTAGAACAGGTCCCGGGGTCCACGAGCAGTACTTC. Amino acid sequence: CSARTGPGVHEQYF. The chain employs TRBV20-1 and TRBJ2-7, with D perhaps given as TRBD1 or TRBD2 (5 bases each). Trimming stripped 2 bases from V and 5 bases from J, with 16 bases between. The germline CDR1 and CDR2 sequences are DFQATT and SNEGSKA (reference sequence). The CDR3 is 14 residues long.